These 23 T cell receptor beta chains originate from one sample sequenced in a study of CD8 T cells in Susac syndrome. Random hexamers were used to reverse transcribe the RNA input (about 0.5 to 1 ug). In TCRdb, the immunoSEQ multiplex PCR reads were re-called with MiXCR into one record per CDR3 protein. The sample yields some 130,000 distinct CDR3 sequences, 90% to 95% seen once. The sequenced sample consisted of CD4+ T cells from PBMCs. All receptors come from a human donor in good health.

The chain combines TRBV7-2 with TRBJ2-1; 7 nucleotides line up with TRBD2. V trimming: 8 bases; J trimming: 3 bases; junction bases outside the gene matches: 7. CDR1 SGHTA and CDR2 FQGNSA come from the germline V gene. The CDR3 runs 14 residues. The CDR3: CASGRDSNYNEQFF. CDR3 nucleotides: TGTGCCAGCGGGAGGGACTCAAACTACAATGAGCAGTTCTTC.

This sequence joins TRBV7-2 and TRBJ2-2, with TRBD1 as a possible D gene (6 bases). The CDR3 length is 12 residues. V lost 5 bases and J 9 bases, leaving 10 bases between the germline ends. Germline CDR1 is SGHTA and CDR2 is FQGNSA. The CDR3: CASSPRGRELFF. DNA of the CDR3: TGTGCCAGCAGCCCCAGGGGACGGGAGCTGTTTTTT.

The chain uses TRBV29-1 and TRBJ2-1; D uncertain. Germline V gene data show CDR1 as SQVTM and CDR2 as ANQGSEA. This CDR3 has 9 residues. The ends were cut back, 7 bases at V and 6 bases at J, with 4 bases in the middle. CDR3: CSDSNEQFF. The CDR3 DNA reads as TGCAGCGATAGCAATGAGCAGTTCTTC.

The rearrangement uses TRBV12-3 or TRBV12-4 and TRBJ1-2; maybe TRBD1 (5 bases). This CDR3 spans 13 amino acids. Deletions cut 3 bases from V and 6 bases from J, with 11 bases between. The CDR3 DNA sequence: TGTGCCAGCAGTTTGTCGAGGGGCGATGGCTACACCTTC. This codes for CASSLSRGDGYTF.

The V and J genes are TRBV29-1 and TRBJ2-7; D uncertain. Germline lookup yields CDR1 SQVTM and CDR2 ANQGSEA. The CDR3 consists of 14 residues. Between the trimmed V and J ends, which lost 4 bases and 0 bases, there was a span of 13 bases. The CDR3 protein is CSVGPTVSSYEQYF. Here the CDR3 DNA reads TGCAGCGTTGGACCAACGGTGTCCTCCTACGAGCAGTACTTC.

CDR3 residues: CATAQGKVAGELFF. As DNA, the CDR3 is TGTGCCACCGCGCAGGGGAAGGTGGCCGGGGAGCTGTTTTTT. This sequence joins TRBV24-1 and TRBJ2-2, with D perhaps TRBD1 (6 bases). Trimming stripped 9 bases from V and 6 bases from J, with 16 bases between. The germline V gene encodes CDR1 KGHDR and CDR2 SFDVKD. CDR3 length equals 14 residues.

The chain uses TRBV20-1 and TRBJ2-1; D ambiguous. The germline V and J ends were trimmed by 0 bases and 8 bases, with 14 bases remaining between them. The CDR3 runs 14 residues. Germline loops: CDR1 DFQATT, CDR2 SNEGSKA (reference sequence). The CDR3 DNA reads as TGCAGTGCTAGAGAGCCCCACGCGGTCCATGAGCAGTTCTTC. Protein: CSAREPHAVHEQFF.

The CDR3 region has the DNA TGTGCCAGCAGCTTACAGACAGGGGGTTACGAGCAGTACTTC. Translated: CASSLQTGGYEQYF. The chain links TRBV7-9 to TRBJ2-7; TRBD1 agrees at 9 bases. The V gene end was trimmed by 2 bases and the J gene end by 4 bases; junction bases not matched to a gene: 3. The germline CDR1 and CDR2 sequences are SEHNR and FQNEAQ (reference sequence). This CDR3 is built from 14 residues.

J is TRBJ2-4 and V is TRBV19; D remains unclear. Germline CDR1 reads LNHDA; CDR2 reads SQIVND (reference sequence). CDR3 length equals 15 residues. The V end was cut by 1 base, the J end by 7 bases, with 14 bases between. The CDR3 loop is CASSIGRGGPNIQYF. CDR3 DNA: TGTGCCAGTAGTATAGGTCGCGGCGGACCCAACATTCAGTACTTC.

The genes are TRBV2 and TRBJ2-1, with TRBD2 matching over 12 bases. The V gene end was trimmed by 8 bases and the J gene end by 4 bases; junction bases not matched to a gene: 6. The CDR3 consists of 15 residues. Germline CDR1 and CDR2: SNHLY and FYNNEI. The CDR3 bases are TGTGCCAGCGGATGGACTAGCGGGACATACAATGAGCAGTTCTTC. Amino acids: CASGWTSGTYNEQFF.

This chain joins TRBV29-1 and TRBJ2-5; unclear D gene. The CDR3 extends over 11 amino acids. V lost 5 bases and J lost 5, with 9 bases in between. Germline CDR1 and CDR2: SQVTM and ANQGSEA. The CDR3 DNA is TGCAGCGTTATCGCTTCCGAGACCCAGTACTTC. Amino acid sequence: CSVIASETQYF.

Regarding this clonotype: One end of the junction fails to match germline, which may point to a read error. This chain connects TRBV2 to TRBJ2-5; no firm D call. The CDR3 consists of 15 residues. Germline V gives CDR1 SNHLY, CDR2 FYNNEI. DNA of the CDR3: TGTGCGAGCAGTGGGGTAGGCGGACCGGTCGAGACCCAGTACTTC. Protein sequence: CASSGVGGPVETQYF. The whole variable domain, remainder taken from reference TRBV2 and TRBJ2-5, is EPEVTQTPSHQVTQMGQEVILRCVPISNHLYFYWYRQILGQKVEFLVSFYNNEISEKSEIFDDQFSVERPDGSNFTLKIRSTKLEDSAMYFCASSGVGGPVETQYFGPGTRLLVL.

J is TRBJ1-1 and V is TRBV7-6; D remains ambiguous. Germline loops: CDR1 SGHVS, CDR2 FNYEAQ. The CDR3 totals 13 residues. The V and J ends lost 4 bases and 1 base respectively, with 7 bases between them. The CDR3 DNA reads TGTGCCAGCAGCTACACAGCGAACACTGAAGCTTTCTTT. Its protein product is CASSYTANTEAFF.

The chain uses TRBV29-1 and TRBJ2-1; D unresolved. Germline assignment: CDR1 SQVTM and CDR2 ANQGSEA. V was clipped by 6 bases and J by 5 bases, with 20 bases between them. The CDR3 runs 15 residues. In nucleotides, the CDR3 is TGCAGCGTCCGGCCCTGGGGTTTGTCAGACAATGAGCAGTTCTTC. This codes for CSVRPWGLSDNEQFF.

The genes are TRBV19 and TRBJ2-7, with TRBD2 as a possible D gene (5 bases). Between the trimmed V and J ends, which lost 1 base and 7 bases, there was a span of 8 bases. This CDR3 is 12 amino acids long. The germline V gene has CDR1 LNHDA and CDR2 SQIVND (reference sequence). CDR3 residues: CASSIGRREQYF. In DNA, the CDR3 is TGTGCCAGTAGTATAGGTCGGAGGGAGCAGTACTTC.

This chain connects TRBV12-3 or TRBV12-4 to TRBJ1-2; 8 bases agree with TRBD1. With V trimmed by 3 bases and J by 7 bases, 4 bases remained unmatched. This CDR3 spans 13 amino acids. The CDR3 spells CASSLLTGGGYTF. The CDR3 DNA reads TGTGCCAGCAGTTTGTTAACAGGGGGTGGCTACACCTTC.

The CDR3 bases are TGTGCCAGCACCCATCGGCCAGGCGGAGAAAAACTGTTTTTT. Protein: CASTHRPGGEKLFF. This chain joins TRBV6-6 and TRBJ1-4; D unclear. V gave up 7 bases and J gave up 8 bases, with 17 bases separating them. The CDR3 totals 14 residues. Germline assignment: CDR1 MNHNY and CDR2 SVGAGI (reference sequence).

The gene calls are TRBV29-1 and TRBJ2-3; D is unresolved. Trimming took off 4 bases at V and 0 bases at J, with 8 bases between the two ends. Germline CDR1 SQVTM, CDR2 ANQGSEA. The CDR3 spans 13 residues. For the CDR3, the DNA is TGCAGCGTTGGGCGTGGGAGCACAGATACGCAGTATTTT. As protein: CSVGRGSTDTQYF.

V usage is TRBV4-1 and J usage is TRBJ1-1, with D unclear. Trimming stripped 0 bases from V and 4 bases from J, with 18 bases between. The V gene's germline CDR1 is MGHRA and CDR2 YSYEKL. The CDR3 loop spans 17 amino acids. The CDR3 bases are TGCGCCAGCAGCCAAGATCTTACGGGTGGTTCGGGCACTGAAGCTTTCTTT. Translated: CASSQDLTGGSGTEAFF.

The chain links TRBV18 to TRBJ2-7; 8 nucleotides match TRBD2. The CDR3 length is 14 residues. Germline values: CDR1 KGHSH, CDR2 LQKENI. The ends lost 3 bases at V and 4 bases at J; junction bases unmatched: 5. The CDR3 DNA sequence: TGTGCCAGCTCACCCGCGGGGGGCACATACGAGCAGTACTTC. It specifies CASSPAGGTYEQYF.

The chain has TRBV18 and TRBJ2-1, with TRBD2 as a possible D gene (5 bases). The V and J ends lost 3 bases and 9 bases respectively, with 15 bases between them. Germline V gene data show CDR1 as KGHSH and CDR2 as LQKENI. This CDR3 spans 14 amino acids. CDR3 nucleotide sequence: TGTGCCAGCTCACCCTCATATGCTAGCAGTGAGCAGTTCTTC. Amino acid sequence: CASSPSYASSEQFF. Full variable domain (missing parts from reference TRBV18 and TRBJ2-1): NAGVMQNPRHLVRRRGQEARLRCSPMKGHSHVYWYRQLPEEGLKFMVYLQKENIIDESGMPKERFSAEFPKEGPSILRIQQVVRGDSAAYFCASSPSYASSEQFFGPGTRLTVL.

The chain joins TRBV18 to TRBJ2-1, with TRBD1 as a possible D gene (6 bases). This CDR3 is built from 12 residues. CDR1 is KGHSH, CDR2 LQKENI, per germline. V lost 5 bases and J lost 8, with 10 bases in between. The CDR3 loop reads CASSDYRDEQFF. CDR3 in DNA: TGTGCCAGCTCAGACTACAGGGATGAGCAGTTCTTC. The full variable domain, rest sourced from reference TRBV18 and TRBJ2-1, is NAGVMQNPRHLVRRRGQEARLRCSPMKGHSHVYWYRQLPEEGLKFMVYLQKENIIDESGMPKERFSAEFPKEGPSILRIQQVVRGDSAAYFCASSDYRDEQFFGPGTRLTVL.

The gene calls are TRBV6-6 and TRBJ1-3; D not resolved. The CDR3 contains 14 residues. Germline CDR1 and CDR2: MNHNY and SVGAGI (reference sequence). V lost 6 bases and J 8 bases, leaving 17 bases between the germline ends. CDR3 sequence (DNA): TGTGCCAGCAGCCCCCGTGGAACCGGTCACACCATATATTTT. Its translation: CASSPRGTGHTIYF.